These 20 T cell receptor beta chains were all obtained from the same sample, sequenced in a study of blood T cell repertoires in COVID-19. Sequencing used immunoSEQ multiplex PCR; TCRdb keeps in-frame clones, though not all of them. The top ten clones hold roughly 3.1% of a sample with about 400,000 clones, more than 75% of them seen once. Sequencing was carried out using peripheral blood. The receptors derive from a human donor in a cohort sampled during active COVID-19.

The chain employs TRBV5-4 and TRBJ2-5, with D possibly being TRBD2 (5 bases). Trimming left V 9 bases short and J 7 bases short, with 22 bases between. Germline assignment: CDR1 SGHNT and CDR2 YYREEE (reference sequence). This CDR3 comprises 14 residues. The CDR3 sequence is CATRRTVDEGTQYF. CDR3 bases: TGTGCCACCAGGCGGACCGTCGACGAGGGGACCCAGTACTTC.

This clone was detected only once. The chain employs TRBV28 and TRBJ2-7; a weak D match, TRBD1 (5 bases). The CDR3 runs to 16 residues. Trimming removed 1 base at V and 2 bases at J, with 15 bases between. The germline V gene has CDR1 MDHEN and CDR2 SYDVKM. The CDR3 loop reads CASSLSLGRQTYEQYF. As DNA, the CDR3 is TGTGCCAGCAGTTTATCTCTCGGGCGACAGACCTACGAGCAGTACTTC.

The V gene is TRBV7-2, the J gene TRBJ1-6; the D gene is possibly TRBD1 (5 bases). Trimming took 1 base from V and 6 from J, leaving 16 bases between them. The CDR3 extends over 17 amino acids. Germline V gives CDR1 SGHTA, CDR2 FQGNSA. Here the CDR3 DNA reads TGTGCCAGCAGCTTAGTATCGGCAGGGATTAGTAATTCACCCCTCCACTTT. It yields the protein CASSLVSAGISNSPLHF.

The DNA for the CDR3 is TGCGCCAGCAGCCCGGATAGCGCAATCGCGGACAATGAGCAGTTCTTC. It codes for CASSPDSAIADNEQFF. The genes are TRBV5-1 and TRBJ2-1; D perhaps matches TRBD2 (5 bases). Trimming removed 4 bases at V and 5 bases at J, with 19 bases between. Germline CDR1 reads SGHRS; CDR2 reads YFSETQ. This CDR3 comprises 16 residues. The variable domain in full, with the rest retrieved from reference TRBV5-1 and TRBJ2-1, is KAGVTQTPRYLIKTRGQQVTLSCSPISGHRSVSWYQQTPGQGLQFLFEYFSETQRNKGNFPGRFSGRQFSNSRSEMNVSTLELGDSALYLCASSPDSAIADNEQFFGPGTRLTVL.

As DNA, the CDR3 is TGTGCCAGCAGCTTAGCTAGCGGGGGGTCCCCCGGGGGCTCCTACGAGCAGTACTTC. As protein: CASSLASGGSPGGSYEQYF. The J gene is TRBJ2-7, the V gene TRBV13; TRBD2 matches at 11 bases. CDR1 PRHDT and CDR2 FYEKMQ come from the germline V gene (reference sequence). With V trimmed by 1 base and J by 0 bases, 11 bases remained unmatched. The CDR3 loop spans 19 amino acids.

V usage is TRBV4-1 and J usage is TRBJ1-4, with 7 bases matching TRBD1. J gave up 0 bases and V 6 bases, and 7 bases lay outside the gene matches. From germline, CDR1 is MGHRA and CDR2 YSYEKL. This CDR3 is 16 amino acids long. Here the CDR3 reads CASRPRQGATNEKLFF. For the CDR3, the DNA is TGCGCCAGCAGGCCGAGACAGGGTGCAACTAATGAAAAACTGTTTTTT.

The chain links TRBV3-1 (or the pseudogene TRBV3-2) to TRBJ2-5, with TRBD2 matching 14 bases. V lost 1 base, J lost 5 bases, and 6 bases stayed unmatched. In germline, CDR1 is LGHDT, CDR2 YNNKEL (reference sequence). The CDR3 loop spans 17 amino acids. The CDR3 loop reads CASSQGTSGGLGETQYF. The CDR3 bases are TGTGCCAGCAGCCAAGGGACTAGCGGGGGGTTGGGGGAGACCCAGTACTTC.

The chain recombines TRBV19 with TRBJ1-1, with a tentative D call TRBD1 (6 bases). The ends were cut back, 6 bases at V and 6 bases at J, with 20 bases in the middle. This CDR3 region has 15 residues. Germline lookup yields CDR1 LNHDA and CDR2 SQIVND (reference sequence). The CDR3 spells CASRVRGEVISEAFF. CDR3 nucleotides: TGTGCCAGTAGGGTCAGGGGCGAAGTAATCTCTGAAGCTTTCTTT.

The J gene is TRBJ2-5, the V gene TRBV6-5; D might be TRBD2 (5 bases). Germline V gene sequence: CDR1 MNHEY, CDR2 SVGAGI. Trimming removed 2 bases at V and 1 base at J, with 8 bases between. The CDR3 loop spans 14 amino acids. The CDR3 DNA reads TGTGCCAGCAGTTACGGGAGAAGCCAAGAGACCCAGTACTTC. Translation gives CASSYGRSQETQYF.

This chain links TRBV15 with TRBJ1-1; D gene unclear. CDR3 length: 14 residues. Per germline, CDR1 LNHNV and CDR2 YYDKDF (reference sequence). V was pared by 8 bases and J by 0 bases, with 13 bases between. CDR3 nucleotides: TGTGCCACCTCGCTTATGGCTCTGAACACTGAAGCTTTCTTT. Amino acid sequence: CATSLMALNTEAFF. Full variable domain (missing parts from reference TRBV15 and TRBJ1-1): DAMVIQNPRYQVTQFGKPVTLSCSQTLNHNVMYWYQQKSSQAPKLLFHYYDKDFNNEADTPDNFQSRRPNTSFCFLDIRSPGLGDTAMYLCATSLMALNTEAFFGQGTRLTVV.

The chain carries TRBV4-2 and TRBJ2-5; 12 nucleotides agree with TRBD2. V lost 4 bases and J lost 5; bases outside the gene matches: 8. The CDR3 sequence is 16 residues long. Germline V CDR1 and CDR2: LGHNA, YNFKEQ. CDR3 protein: CASSPETSGGGETQYF. The CDR3 DNA reads as TGTGCCAGCAGCCCCGAGACTAGCGGGGGCGGTGAGACCCAGTACTTC.

The CDR3 loop reads CASSLSSASLTEAFF. CDR3 bases: TGCGCCAGCAGCTTGTCAAGCGCCTCCCTCACTGAAGCTTTCTTT. This chain uses TRBV5-1 with TRBJ1-1; D remains ambiguous. Germline V CDR1 and CDR2: SGHRS, YFSETQ. The V end was cut by 1 base, the J end by 4 bases, with 14 bases between. The CDR3 runs to 15 residues.

This chain uses TRBV5-1 with TRBJ1-5; TRBD1 aligns across 8 bases. CDR1 SGHRS and CDR2 YFSETQ come from the germline V gene. The V gene end was trimmed by 0 bases and the J gene end by 5 bases; junction bases not matched to a gene: 4. CDR3 size: 15 residues. The CDR3 here is CASSLAGGGDQPQHF. The CDR3 DNA sequence: TGCGCCAGCAGCTTGGCAGGGGGCGGAGATCAGCCCCAGCATTTT.

The rearrangement uses TRBV9 and TRBJ2-2; D is unclear. The CDR3 totals 16 residues. V dropped 0 bases and J dropped 0 bases, with 9 bases sitting between them. CDR1 and CDR2 (germline): SGDLS, YYNGEE. The CDR3 protein is CASSVVSLANTGELFF. The DNA for the CDR3 is TGTGCCAGCAGCGTAGTAAGCCTTGCGAACACCGGGGAGCTGTTTTTT.

V is TRBV3-1 (or the pseudogene TRBV3-2) and J is TRBJ2-7; no firm D call. This CDR3 has 14 amino acids. V was trimmed by 0 bases and J by 1 base, leaving 7 bases between them. The germline V gene has CDR1 LGHDT and CDR2 YNNKEL (reference sequence). The CDR3 DNA sequence: TGTGCCAGCAGCCAAGATTCGGTTTCCTACGAGCAGTACTTC. This gives the protein CASSQDSVSYEQYF.

This clone turned up a few times. The chain recombines TRBV5-1 with TRBJ2-7; possible D gene TRBD2, 7 bases. This CDR3 comprises 16 residues. The germline V gene encodes CDR1 SGHRS and CDR2 YFSETQ. V dropped 0 bases and J dropped 2 bases, with 15 bases sitting between them. The CDR3 sequence: CASSLEGGGLPYEQYF. DNA of the CDR3: TGCGCCAGCAGCTTGGAGGGCGGGGGCCTACCCTACGAGCAGTACTTC. Full variable domain (remainder filled in from reference TRBV5-1 and TRBJ2-7): KAGVTQTPRYLIKTRGQQVTLSCSPISGHRSVSWYQQTPGQGLQFLFEYFSETQRNKGNFPGRFSGRQFSNSRSEMNVSTLELGDSALYLCASSLEGGGLPYEQYFGPGTRLTVT.

V usage is TRBV27 and J usage is TRBJ2-7; 7 nucleotides line up with TRBD1. V was pared by 2 bases and J by 5 bases, with 6 bases of the junction left unmatched. Per germline, CDR1 MNHEY and CDR2 SMNVEV (reference sequence). The CDR3 length is 14 residues. The CDR3 reads CASSLGTALNEQYF. DNA for the CDR3: TGTGCCAGCAGTTTAGGGACAGCTCTGAACGAGCAGTACTTC.

This chain links TRBV11-2 with TRBJ2-3, with TRBD2 identical over 13 bases. Germline V gene lookup returns CDR1 SGHAT and CDR2 FQNNGV. This CDR3 has 19 amino acids. The J segment lost 0 bases and the V segment lost 5 bases, leaving 11 bases of the junction unmatched. The CDR3 DNA reads as TGTGCCAGCAGCACGGGACTAGCGGGAATATTCACTAGCACAGATACGCAGTATTTT. Its protein is CASSTGLAGIFTSTDTQYF.

This clone was seen once. The rearrangement uses TRBV12-3 or TRBV12-4 and TRBJ2-3; D is uncertain. The CDR3 extends over 12 amino acids. V was clipped by 8 bases and J by 0 bases, with 6 bases between them. CDR3 nucleotide sequence: TGTGCCAGCCTACGGAGCACAGATACGCAGTATTTT. Protein: CASLRSTDTQYF.

The rearrangement joins TRBV19 to TRBJ2-3, with 8 bases fitting TRBD2. This CDR3 is built from 14 residues. With 5 bases clipped from V and 7 bases from J, the junction kept 8 bases outside the gene matches. Germline CDR1 reads LNHDA; CDR2 reads SQIVND (reference sequence). For the CDR3, the DNA is TGTGCCAGTAGTGGATTAGCGGGATCTAATACGCAGTATTTT. It is translated as CASSGLAGSNTQYF. Based on the CDR3 plus reference TRBV19 and TRBJ2-3, the full variable domain is DGGITQSPKYLFRKEGQNVTLSCEQNLNHDAMYWYRQDPGQGLRLIYYSQIVNDFQKGDIAEGYSVSREKKESFPLTVTSAQKNPTAFYLCASSGLAGSNTQYFGPGTRLTVL.